The present TCR beta chain was sequenced within a study of T cell responses to AZD1222 COVID-19 vaccine. Profiled with immunoSEQ multiplex PCR; TCRdb holds only in-frame clones, not every one. This table holds roughly 140,000 clones, 85% to 95% found once. The length of the CDR3 is 17 residues. V lost 4 bases and J lost 9, with 26 bases in between. CDR1 and CDR2 (germline): SGHKS, YYEKEE (reference sequence). This clonotype originated in an adult in good health. Sequences were derived from peripheral blood, sampled on day 0 of AZD1222 vaccination. V gene TRBV5-5 combines with J gene TRBJ1-5, with D uncertain. Here the CDR3 DNA reads TGTGCCAGCAGCCGAGACGGCCCGATGTCGACCCACTCGCCCCAGCATTTT. It codes for CASSRDGPMSTHSPQHF.